This entry lists 22 T cell receptor beta chains sequenced from one sample in a study of T cells after posttransplantation cyclophosphamide. The table came from immunoSEQ multiplex PCR; TCRdb's copy has only in-frame clones and leaves some out. The sample contains approximately 27,000 clones, none occurring once; 1.5% lies in the top ten. Sequencing was performed on PBMCs. These receptors all stem from a man in his forties or fifties in good health, CMV-negative, and a related stem cell transplant donor.

This clone was found many times. The chain's CDR3 is CASSLGPEDYGYTF. In DNA form, the CDR3 reads TGCGCCAGCAGCTTGGGGCCTGAAGATTATGGCTACACCTTC. This chain joins TRBV5-1 and TRBJ1-2; no reliable D call. This CDR3 is 14 amino acids long. In germline, CDR1 is SGHRS, CDR2 YFSETQ. Trimming removed 0 bases from V and 5 bases from J, with 11 bases in between.

There are many counts of this clone. The chain has TRBV28 and TRBJ2-1; tentatively, D is TRBD2 (6 bases). V was shortened by 4 bases and J by 10 bases, with 20 bases between the two germline ends. The germline V gene encodes CDR1 MDHEN and CDR2 SYDVKM. The CDR3 totals 15 residues. CDR3 bases: TGTGCCAGCAGTTCTAGTCAAATCCCTGGGGGGGAGCAGTTCTTC. Its translation: CASSSSQIPGGEQFF.

This clone came up a few times. The rearrangement links TRBV7-6 to TRBJ1-1, with a possible D match to TRBD1 (6 bases). Deletions cut 0 bases from V and 11 bases from J, with 22 bases between. From germline, CDR1 is SGHVS and CDR2 FNYEAQ. The CDR3 loop spans 16 amino acids. CDR3: CASSLAGAGGSRRAFF. The DNA of the CDR3 is TGTGCCAGCAGCTTAGCAGGGGCGGGGGGCTCCCGTCGGGCTTTCTTT.

There are many counts of this clone. The V and J genes are TRBV19 and TRBJ2-7, with TRBD1 identical over 9 bases. CDR1 and CDR2 from the germline V gene are LNHDA and SQIVND (reference sequence). V lost 9 bases, J lost 6 bases, and 18 bases stayed unmatched. The CDR3 consists of 16 residues. The CDR3: CASHEPTGTGWGEQYF. The CDR3 DNA reads TGTGCCAGCCACGAACCTACCGGGACAGGGTGGGGCGAGCAGTACTTC.

This clone has at least ten counts. The rearrangement uses TRBV6-4 and TRBJ2-3; the match to TRBD2 covers 13 bases. V was clipped by 0 bases and J by 5 bases; unmatched bases: 2. This CDR3 is 16 amino acids long. CDR1 is MRHNA, CDR2 SNTAGT, per germline. The CDR3 loop reads CASSDSTSGGLDTQYF. The DNA of the CDR3 is TGTGCCAGCAGTGACTCGACTAGCGGGGGGCTAGATACGCAGTATTTT.

This clone was detected many times. The J gene is TRBJ2-3, the V gene TRBV7-2, with 13 bases matching TRBD2. This CDR3 contains 16 residues. The trim removed 1 base at V and 6 bases at J, leaving 4 bases unmatched. CDR1 is SGHTA, CDR2 FQGNSA, per germline. The CDR3 sequence is CASSLVGTSGTDTQYF. CDR3 DNA: TGTGCCAGCAGCTTAGTGGGGACTAGCGGGACGGATACGCAGTATTTT.

This clone was picked up many times. The J gene is TRBJ1-5, the V gene TRBV27; tentative D call: TRBD1 (6 bases). CDR1 MNHEY and CDR2 SMNVEV come from the germline V gene (reference sequence). There are 13 residues in the CDR3. V was clipped by 5 bases and J by 6 bases, with 11 bases between them. The chain's CDR3 is CASSGTQIQPQHF. CDR3 in DNA: TGTGCCAGCAGTGGGACACAAATTCAGCCCCAGCATTTT.

This clone occurred many times. The V and J genes are TRBV5-4 and TRBJ1-1, with D possibly matching TRBD1 (6 bases). Trimming pared 3 bases from V and 2 bases from J, leaving 11 bases between. The CDR3 length is 14 residues. In germline, CDR1 is SGHNT, CDR2 YYREEE (reference sequence). CDR3 sequence (DNA): TGTGCCAGCAGCTCGTTGACAGGTAACACTGAAGCTTTCTTT. This codes for CASSSLTGNTEAFF.

There are many counts of this clone. V and J are TRBV19 and TRBJ2-4, with 8 bases fitting TRBD1. There are 17 residues in the CDR3. Germline loops: CDR1 LNHDA, CDR2 SQIVND (reference sequence). After removal of 3 bases from V and 0 bases from J, the junction contained 7 bases not matched to a gene. The CDR3 DNA is TGTGCCAGTAGTATTTCGACAGGGGCGTTAGCCAAAAACATTCAGTACTTC. Translated, it gives CASSISTGALAKNIQYF.

In its sample, this clone was seen many times. This chain uses TRBV28 with TRBJ2-1; the D gene is possibly TRBD1 (6 bases). Trimming shortened V by 1 base and J by 1 base, and 11 bases separated the two germline ends. Germline assignment: CDR1 MDHEN and CDR2 SYDVKM. This CDR3 has 16 amino acids. The CDR3 bases are TGTGCCAGCAGTTTATATGGGACAAGATCCTACAATGAGCAGTTCTTC. As protein: CASSLYGTRSYNEQFF. Looking up the rest from reference TRBV28 and TRBJ2-1 gives the full variable domain: DVKVTQSSRYLVKRTGEKVFLECVQDMDHENMFWYRQDPGLGLRLIYFSYDVKMKEKGDIPEGYSVSREKKERFSLILESASTNQTSMYLCASSLYGTRSYNEQFFGPGTRLTVL.

This clone was observed at least ten times. This chain links TRBV9 with TRBJ1-1, with 9 nucleotides matching TRBD1. The CDR3 is 18 residues long. The germline V gene has CDR1 SGDLS and CDR2 YYNGEE. V lost 0 bases, J lost 4 bases, and 13 bases stayed unmatched. The DNA for the CDR3 is TGTGCCAGCAGCGTAGCCGCCGATGGGACAGGGTTTGGCACTGAAGCTTTCTTT. Translation: CASSVAADGTGFGTEAFF.

In its sample, this clone was seen many times. The chain uses TRBV29-1 and TRBJ2-3; TRBD2 agrees at 14 bases. There are 16 residues in the CDR3. The germline V gene encodes CDR1 SQVTM and CDR2 ANQGSEA. V trimming: 8 bases; J trimming: 4 bases; junction bases outside the gene matches: 11. The CDR3 region has the DNA TGCAGCTCCATGGGGGGGACTAGCGGGGGACCAGATACGCAGTATTTT. Translation: CSSMGGTSGGPDTQYF.

This clone was recorded many times. V usage is TRBV30 and J usage is TRBJ1-3; 8 nucleotides align to TRBD1. V lost 4 bases, J lost 8 bases, and 16 bases stayed unmatched. Germline CDR1 GTSNPN, CDR2 SVGIG (reference sequence). CDR3 length equals 16 residues. The CDR3 DNA reads as TGTGCCTGGACTCCCAAGGACAGGGTTTATCCGGACACCATATATTTT. Translation gives CAWTPKDRVYPDTIYF.

This clone was observed at least ten times. V usage is TRBV6-5 and J usage is TRBJ1-2; TRBD1 matches at 7 bases. The germline V gene has CDR1 MNHEY and CDR2 SVGAGI. The CDR3 extends over 15 amino acids. V lost 6 bases and J lost 5; bases outside the gene matches: 12. The chain's CDR3 is CASSTGDTLSYGYTF. The CDR3 nucleotides are TGTGCCAGCAGCACAGGGGACACCCTTTCATATGGCTACACCTTC.

This clone has only a few counts. V and J are TRBV7-8 and TRBJ1-1; 7 bases are a match to TRBD1. The CDR3 extends over 16 amino acids. Per the germline V gene, CDR1 is SGHVS and CDR2 is FQNEAQ. V dropped 3 bases and J dropped 0; count of bases not matched to a gene: 7. The CDR3 loop is CASSLGQYSMNTEAFF. The CDR3 DNA sequence: TGTGCCAGCAGCTTGGGACAGTATTCCATGAACACTGAAGCTTTCTTT.

This clone has a count of ten or more. The V call is TRBV7-9, the J call TRBJ1-2, with no clear D. The CDR3 contains 13 residues. Trimming cost V 2 bases and J 2 bases, with 6 bases left between them. CDR1 and CDR2 from the germline V gene are SEHNR and FQNEAQ (reference sequence). The CDR3, as DNA: TGTGCCAGCAGCTTAAGCAACAACTATGGCTACACCTTC. Translating gives CASSLSNNYGYTF. Drawing the rest from reference TRBV7-9 and TRBJ1-2, the complete variable domain is DTGVSQNPRHKITKRGQNVTFRCDPISEHNRLYWYRQTLGQGPEFLTYFQNEAQLEKSRLLSDRFSAERPKGSFSTLEIQRTEQGDSAMYLCASSLSNNYGYTFGSGTRLTVV.

Many counts were recorded for this clone. The rearrangement links TRBV27 to TRBJ2-2; possibly TRBD1 for D (8 bases). V lost 2 bases to trimming and J lost 6 bases, with 10 bases between them. The CDR3 covers 14 residues. CDR1 is MNHEY, CDR2 SMNVEV, per germline (reference sequence). Here the CDR3 DNA reads TGTGCCAGCAGTTTAACAGGGGGGGCCGGGGAGCTGTTTTTT. The encoded protein is CASSLTGGAGELFF.

This clone was seen many times. This chain uses TRBV7-9 with TRBJ1-1; TRBD1 agrees at 8 bases. The CDR3 loop spans 15 amino acids. Germline assignment: CDR1 SEHNR and CDR2 FQNEAQ (reference sequence). The J segment lost 4 bases and the V segment lost 5 bases, leaving 9 bases of the junction unmatched. CDR3 sequence reads: CASSPRTGLGTEAFF. CDR3 sequence (DNA): TGTGCCAGCAGCCCACGGACAGGGTTGGGCACTGAAGCTTTCTTT.

This clone showed up just a few times. The genes are TRBV27 and TRBJ2-2; D is possibly TRBD2 (5 bases). Germline CDR1 reads MNHEY; CDR2 reads SMNVEV (reference sequence). CDR3 length: 17 residues. Trimming pared 2 bases from V and 6 bases from J, leaving 19 bases between. Here the CDR3 DNA reads TGTGCCAGCAGTTTAAAGGCACGTCTAGCTGGATCCGGGGAGCTGTTTTTT. It yields the protein CASSLKARLAGSGELFF.

This clone has a count of ten or more. The gene calls are TRBV6-4 and TRBJ2-1; 9 bases line up with TRBD2. The CDR3 has 15 amino acids. Losses at the gene ends were 4 bases for V and 7 bases for J; bases not matched to a gene: 8. In germline, CDR1 is MRHNA, CDR2 SNTAGT. The CDR3 spells CASSVAGGSGNEQFF. Here the CDR3 DNA reads TGTGCCAGCAGTGTCGCGGGAGGGTCTGGGAATGAGCAGTTCTTC.

The sample holds many counts of this clone. This chain joins TRBV28 and TRBJ1-2; the match to TRBD1 covers 9 bases. CDR1 MDHEN and CDR2 SYDVKM come from the germline V gene. The CDR3 has 13 amino acids. Trimming cost V 5 bases and J 8 bases; bases outside gene matches: 6. The CDR3 sequence is CASSDGTGRGYTF. CDR3 bases: TGTGCCAGCAGTGATGGGACAGGGCGGGGCTACACCTTC.

This clone was seen repeatedly, ten times or more. The V and J genes are TRBV7-9 and TRBJ2-1; 15 bases are shared with TRBD2. V lost 5 bases to trimming and J lost 9 bases; unmatched junction nucleotides: 11. The CDR3 consists of 17 residues. CDR1 and CDR2 from the germline V gene are SEHNR and FQNEAQ (reference sequence). The CDR3, as DNA: TGTGCCAGCAGCCCCACCGGACTAGCGGGAGGGCCGGGTGAGCAGTTCTTC. Amino acid sequence: CASSPTGLAGGPGEQFF.